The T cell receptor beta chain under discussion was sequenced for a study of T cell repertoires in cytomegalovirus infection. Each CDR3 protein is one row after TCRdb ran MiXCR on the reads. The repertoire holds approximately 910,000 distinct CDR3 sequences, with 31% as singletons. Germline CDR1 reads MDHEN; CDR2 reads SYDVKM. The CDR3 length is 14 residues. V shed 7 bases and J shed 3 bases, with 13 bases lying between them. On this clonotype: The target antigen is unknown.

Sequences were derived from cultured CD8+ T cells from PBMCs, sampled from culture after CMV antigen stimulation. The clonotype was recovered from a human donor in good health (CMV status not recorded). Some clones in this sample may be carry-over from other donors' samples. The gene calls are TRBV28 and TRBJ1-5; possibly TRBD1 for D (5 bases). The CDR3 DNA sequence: TGTGCCAGCATCCAAAGAGGGACCAATCAGCCCCAGCATTTT. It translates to CASIQRGTNQPQHF.